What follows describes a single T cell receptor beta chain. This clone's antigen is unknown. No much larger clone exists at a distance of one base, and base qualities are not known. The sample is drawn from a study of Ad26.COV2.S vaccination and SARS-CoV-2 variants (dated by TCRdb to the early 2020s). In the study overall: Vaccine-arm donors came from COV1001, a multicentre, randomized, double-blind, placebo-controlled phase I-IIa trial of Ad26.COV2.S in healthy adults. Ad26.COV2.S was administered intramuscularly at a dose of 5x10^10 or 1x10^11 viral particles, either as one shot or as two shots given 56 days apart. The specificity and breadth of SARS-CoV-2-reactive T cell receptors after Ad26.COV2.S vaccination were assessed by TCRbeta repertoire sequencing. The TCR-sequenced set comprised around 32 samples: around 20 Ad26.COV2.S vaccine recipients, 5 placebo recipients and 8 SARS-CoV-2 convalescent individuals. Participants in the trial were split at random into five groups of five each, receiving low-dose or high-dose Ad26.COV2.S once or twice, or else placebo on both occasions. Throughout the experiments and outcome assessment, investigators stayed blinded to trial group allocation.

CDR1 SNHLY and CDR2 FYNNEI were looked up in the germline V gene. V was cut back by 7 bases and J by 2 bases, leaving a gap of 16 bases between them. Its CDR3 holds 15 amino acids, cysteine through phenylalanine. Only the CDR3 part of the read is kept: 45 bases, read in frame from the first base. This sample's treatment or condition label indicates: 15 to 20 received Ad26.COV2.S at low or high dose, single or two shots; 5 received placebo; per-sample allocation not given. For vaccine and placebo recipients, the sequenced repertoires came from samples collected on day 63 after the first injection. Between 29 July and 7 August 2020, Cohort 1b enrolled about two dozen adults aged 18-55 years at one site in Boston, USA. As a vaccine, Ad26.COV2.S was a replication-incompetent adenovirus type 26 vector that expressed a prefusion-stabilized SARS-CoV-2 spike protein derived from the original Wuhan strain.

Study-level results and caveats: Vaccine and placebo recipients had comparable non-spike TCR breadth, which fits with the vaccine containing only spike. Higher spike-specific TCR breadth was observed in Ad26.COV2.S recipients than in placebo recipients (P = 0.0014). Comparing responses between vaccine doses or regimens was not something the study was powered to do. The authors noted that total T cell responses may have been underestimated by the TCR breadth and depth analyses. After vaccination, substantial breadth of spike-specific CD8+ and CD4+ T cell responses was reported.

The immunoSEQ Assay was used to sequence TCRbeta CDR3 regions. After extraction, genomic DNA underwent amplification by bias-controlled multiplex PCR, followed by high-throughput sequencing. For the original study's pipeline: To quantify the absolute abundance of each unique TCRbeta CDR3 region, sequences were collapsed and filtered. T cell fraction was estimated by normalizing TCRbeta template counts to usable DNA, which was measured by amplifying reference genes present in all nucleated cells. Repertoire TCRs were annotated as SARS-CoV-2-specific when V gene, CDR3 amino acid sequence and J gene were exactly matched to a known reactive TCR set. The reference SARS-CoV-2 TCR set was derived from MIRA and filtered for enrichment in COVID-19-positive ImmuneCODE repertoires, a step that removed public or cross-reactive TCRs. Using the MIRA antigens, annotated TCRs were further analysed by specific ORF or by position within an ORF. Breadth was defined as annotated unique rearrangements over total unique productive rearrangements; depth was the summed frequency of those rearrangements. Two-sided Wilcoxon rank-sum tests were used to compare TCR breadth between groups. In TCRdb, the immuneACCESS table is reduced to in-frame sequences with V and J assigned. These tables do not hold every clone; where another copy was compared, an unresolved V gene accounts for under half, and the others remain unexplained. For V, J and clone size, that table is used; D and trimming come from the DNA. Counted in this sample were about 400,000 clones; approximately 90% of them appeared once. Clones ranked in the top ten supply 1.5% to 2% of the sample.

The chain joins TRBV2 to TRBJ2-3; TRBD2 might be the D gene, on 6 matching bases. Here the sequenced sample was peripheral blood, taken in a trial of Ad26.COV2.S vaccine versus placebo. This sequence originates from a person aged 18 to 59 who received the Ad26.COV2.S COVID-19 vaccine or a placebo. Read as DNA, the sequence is TGTGCCAGCAAGAGTATCGGACTACTCACAGATACGCAGTATTTT. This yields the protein CASKSIGLLTDTQYF.